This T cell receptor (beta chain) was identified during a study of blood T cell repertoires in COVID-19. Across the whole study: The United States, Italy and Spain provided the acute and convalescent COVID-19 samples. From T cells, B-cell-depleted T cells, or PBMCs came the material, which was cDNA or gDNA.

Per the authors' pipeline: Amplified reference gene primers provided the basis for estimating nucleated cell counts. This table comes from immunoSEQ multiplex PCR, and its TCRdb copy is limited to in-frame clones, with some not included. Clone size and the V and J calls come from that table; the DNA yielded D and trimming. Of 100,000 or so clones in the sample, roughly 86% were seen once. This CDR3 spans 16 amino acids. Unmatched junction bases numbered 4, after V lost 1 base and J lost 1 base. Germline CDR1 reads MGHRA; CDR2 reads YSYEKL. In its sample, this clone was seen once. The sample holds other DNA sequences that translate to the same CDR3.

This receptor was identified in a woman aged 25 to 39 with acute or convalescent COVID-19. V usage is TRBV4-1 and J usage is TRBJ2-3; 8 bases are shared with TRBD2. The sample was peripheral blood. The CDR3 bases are TGCGCCAGCAGCCAAGGTTCGACTAGCGGCACAGATACGCAGTATTTT. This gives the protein CASSQGSTSGTDTQYF.